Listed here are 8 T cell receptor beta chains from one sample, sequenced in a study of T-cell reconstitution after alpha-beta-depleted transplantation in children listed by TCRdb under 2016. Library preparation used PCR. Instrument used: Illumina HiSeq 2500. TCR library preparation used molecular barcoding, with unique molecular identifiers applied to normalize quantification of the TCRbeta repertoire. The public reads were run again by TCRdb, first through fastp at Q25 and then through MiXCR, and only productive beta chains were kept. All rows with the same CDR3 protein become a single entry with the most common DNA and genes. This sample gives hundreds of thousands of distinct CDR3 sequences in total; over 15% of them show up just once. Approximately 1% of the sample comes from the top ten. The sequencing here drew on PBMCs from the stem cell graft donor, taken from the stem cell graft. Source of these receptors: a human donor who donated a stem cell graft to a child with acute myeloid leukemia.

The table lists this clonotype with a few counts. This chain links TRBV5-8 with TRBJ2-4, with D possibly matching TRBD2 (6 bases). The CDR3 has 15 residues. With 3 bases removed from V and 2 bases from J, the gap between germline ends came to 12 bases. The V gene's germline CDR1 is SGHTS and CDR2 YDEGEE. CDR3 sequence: CASSSGGMSKNIQYF. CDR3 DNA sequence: TGTGCCAGCAGCTCTGGGGGGATGTCCAAAAACATTCAGTACTTC.

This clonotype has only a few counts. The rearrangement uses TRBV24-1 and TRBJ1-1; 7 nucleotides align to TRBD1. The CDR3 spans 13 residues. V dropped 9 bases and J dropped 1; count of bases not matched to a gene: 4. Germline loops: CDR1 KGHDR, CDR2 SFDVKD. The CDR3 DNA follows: TGTGCCACCCAGGGGGGCGGGAACACTGAAGCTTTCTTT. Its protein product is CATQGGGNTEAFF.

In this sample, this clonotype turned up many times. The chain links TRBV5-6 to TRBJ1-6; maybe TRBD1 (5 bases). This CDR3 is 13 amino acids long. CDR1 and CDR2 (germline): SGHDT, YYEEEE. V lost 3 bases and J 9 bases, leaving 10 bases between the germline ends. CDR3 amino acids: CASSSATVSPLHF. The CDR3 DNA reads TGTGCCAGCAGCTCTGCGACAGTTTCACCCCTCCACTTT.

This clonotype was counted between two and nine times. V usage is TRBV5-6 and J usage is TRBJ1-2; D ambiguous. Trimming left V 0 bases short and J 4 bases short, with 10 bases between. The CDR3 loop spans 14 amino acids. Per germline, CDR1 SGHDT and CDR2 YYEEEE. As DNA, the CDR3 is TGTGCCAGCAGCTTGGGCGGAATTTTCTATGGCTACACCTTC. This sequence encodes CASSLGGIFYGYTF.

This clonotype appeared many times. CDR3 bases: TGTGCCAGCAGCCCCCGCCCTAAAGATACGCAGTATTTT. It is translated as CASSPRPKDTQYF. The V gene is TRBV7-7, the J gene TRBJ2-3, with D hard to call. Trimming pared 5 bases from V and 5 bases from J, leaving 11 bases between. The CDR3 contains 13 residues. Germline V gene sequence: CDR1 SSHAT, CDR2 FNYEAQ (reference sequence).

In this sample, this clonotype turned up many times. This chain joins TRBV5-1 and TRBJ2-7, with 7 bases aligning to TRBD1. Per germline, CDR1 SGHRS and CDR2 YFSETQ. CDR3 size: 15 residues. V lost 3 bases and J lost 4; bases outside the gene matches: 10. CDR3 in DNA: TGCGCCAGCAGCTCTCGACAGGGTTTACGGTACGAGCAGTACTTC. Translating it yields CASSSRQGLRYEQYF.

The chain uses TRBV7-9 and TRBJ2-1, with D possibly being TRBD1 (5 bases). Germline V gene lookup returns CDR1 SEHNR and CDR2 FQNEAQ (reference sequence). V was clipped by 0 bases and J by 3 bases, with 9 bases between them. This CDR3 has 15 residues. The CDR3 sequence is CASSLARQNYNEQFF. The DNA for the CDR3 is TGTGCCAGCAGCTTAGCGCGACAGAACTACAATGAGCAGTTCTTC.

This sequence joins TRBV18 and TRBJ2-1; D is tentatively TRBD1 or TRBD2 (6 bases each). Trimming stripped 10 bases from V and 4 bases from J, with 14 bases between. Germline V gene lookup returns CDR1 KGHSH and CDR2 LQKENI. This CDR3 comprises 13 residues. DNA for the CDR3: TGTGCCACCGCGGGACATCAGTACAATGAGCAGTTCTTC. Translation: CATAGHQYNEQFF.